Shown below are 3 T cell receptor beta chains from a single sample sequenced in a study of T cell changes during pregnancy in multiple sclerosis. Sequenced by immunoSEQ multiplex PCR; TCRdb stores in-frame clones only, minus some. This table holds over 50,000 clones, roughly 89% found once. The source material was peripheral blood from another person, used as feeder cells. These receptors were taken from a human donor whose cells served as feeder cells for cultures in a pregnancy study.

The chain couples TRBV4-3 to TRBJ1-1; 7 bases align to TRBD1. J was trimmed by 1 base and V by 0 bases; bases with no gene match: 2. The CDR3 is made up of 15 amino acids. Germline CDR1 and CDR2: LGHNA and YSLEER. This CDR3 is CASSQENRGNTEAFF. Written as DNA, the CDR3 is TGCGCCAGCAGCCAAGAAAACAGGGGGAACACTGAAGCTTTCTTT.

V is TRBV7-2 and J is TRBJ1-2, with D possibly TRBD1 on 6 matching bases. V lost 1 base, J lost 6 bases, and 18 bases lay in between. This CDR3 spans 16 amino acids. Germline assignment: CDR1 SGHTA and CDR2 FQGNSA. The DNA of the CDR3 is TGTGCCAGCAGCTTAGTGGGCGGGGGCAGGGCGCATGGCTACACCTTC. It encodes CASSLVGGGRAHGYTF. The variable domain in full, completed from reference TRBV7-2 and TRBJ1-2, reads GAGVSQSPSNKVTEKGKDVELRCDPISGHTALYWYRQSLGQGLEFLIYFQGNSAPDKSGLPSDRFSAERTGGSVSTLTIQRTQQEDSAVYLCASSLVGGGRAHGYTFGSGTRLTVV.

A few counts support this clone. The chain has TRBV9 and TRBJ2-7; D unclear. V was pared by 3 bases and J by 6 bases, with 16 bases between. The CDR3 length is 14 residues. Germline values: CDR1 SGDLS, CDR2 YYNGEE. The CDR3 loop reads CASSAHERYGEQYF. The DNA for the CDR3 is TGTGCCAGCAGCGCGCACGAACGGTACGGCGAGCAGTACTTC. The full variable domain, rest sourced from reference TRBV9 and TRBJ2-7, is DSGVTQTPKHLITATGQRVTLRCSPRSGDLSVYWYQQSLDQGLQFLIQYYNGEERAKGNILERFSAQQFPDLHSELNLSSLELGDSALYFCASSAHERYGEQYFGPGTRLTVT.